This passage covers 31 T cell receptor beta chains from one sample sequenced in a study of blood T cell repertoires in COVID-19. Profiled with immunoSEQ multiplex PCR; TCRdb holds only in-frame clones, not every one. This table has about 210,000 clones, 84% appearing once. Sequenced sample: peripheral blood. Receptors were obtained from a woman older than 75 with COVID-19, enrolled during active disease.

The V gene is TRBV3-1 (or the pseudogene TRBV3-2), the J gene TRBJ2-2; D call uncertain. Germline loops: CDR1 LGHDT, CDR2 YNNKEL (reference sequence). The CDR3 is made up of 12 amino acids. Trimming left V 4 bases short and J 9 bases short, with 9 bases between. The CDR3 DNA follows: TGTGCCAGCAGCCCCTTGGGCCGGGAGCTGTTTTTT. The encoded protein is CASSPLGRELFF.

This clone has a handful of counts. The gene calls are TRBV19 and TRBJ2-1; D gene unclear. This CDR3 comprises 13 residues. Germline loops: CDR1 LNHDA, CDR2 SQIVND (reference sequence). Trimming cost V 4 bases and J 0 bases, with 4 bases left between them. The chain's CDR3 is CASSTRSYNEQFF. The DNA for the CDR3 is TGTGCCAGTAGTACCCGCTCCTACAATGAGCAGTTCTTC.

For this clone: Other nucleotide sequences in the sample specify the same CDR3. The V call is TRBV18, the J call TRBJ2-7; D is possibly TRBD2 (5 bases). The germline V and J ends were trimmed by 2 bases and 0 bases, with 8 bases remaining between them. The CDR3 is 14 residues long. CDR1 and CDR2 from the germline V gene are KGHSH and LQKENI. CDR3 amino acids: CASSPSRGSYEQYF. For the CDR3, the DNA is TGTGCCAGCTCACCAAGCCGGGGCTCCTACGAGCAGTACTTC.

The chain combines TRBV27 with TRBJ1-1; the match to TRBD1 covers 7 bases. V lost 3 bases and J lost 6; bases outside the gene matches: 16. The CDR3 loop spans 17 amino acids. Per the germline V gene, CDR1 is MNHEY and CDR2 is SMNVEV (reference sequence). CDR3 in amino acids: CASSFSQGGFVWAEAFF. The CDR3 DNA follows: TGTGCCAGCAGTTTCTCCCAGGGGGGTTTCGTTTGGGCTGAAGCTTTCTTT.

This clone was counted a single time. This chain's CDR3 is CASSYGQGDQPQHF. CDR3 DNA sequence: TGTGCCAGCAGTTATGGACAGGGCGATCAGCCCCAGCATTTT. V is TRBV5-6 and J is TRBJ1-5, with 8 positions matching TRBD1. Germline V lookup: CDR1 SGHDT, CDR2 YYEEEE. J lost 5 bases, V lost 5 bases, and 6 bases had no gene match. The CDR3 runs 14 residues.

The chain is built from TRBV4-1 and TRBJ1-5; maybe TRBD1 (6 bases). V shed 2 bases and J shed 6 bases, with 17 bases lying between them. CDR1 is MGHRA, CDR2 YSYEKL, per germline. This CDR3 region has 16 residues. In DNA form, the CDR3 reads TGCGCCAGCAGCCAAAGCAACCCCCTGACAGGTCAGCCCCAGCATTTT. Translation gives CASSQSNPLTGQPQHF.

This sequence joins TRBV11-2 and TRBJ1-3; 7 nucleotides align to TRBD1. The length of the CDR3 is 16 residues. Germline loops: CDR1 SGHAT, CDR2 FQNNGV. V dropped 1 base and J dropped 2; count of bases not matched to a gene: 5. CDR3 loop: CASSLVPDRAGNTIYF. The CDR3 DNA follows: TGTGCCAGCAGCTTAGTCCCAGACAGGGCTGGAAACACCATATATTTT.

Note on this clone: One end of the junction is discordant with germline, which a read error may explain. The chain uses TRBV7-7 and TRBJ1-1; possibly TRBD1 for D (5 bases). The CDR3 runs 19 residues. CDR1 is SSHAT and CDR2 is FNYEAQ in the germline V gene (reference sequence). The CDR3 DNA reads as TGTGCTAGCAGCTTAGCAACAGGAAAAAAACAGGATGCAGACACTGAAGCTTTCTTT. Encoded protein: CASSLATGKKQDADTEAFF.

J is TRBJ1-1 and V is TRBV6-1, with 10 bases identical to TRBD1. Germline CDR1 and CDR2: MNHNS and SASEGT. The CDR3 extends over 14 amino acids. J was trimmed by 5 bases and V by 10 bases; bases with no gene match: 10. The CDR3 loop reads CATRGGTGVTEAFF. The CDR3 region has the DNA TGTGCCACAAGGGGCGGGACAGGGGTTACTGAAGCTTTCTTT.

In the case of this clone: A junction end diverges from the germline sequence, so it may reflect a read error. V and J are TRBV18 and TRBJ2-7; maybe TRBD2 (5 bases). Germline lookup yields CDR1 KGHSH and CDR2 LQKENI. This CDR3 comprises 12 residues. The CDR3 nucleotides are TGTGCCAGCTCACCAGGGGAGCCCTCTATCTTCTTC. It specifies CASSPGEPSIFF.

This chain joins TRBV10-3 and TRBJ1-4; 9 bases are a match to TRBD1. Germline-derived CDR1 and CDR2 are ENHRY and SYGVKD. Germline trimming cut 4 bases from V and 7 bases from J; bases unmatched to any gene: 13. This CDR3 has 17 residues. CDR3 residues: CAISGAPTQGAGEKLFF. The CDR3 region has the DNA TGTGCCATCAGTGGGGCCCCCACACAGGGGGCAGGTGAAAAACTGTTTTTT.

CDR3 nucleotides: TGTGCCAGCAGCCCCACGGGAGGAAGCTACGAGCAGTACTTC. Translation: CASSPTGGSYEQYF. This chain connects TRBV3-1 (or the pseudogene TRBV3-2) to TRBJ2-7; 7 bases fit TRBD2. V gave up 4 bases and J gave up 3 bases; unmatched junction bases: 6. From germline, CDR1 is LGHDT and CDR2 YNNKEL (reference sequence). This CDR3 contains 14 residues.

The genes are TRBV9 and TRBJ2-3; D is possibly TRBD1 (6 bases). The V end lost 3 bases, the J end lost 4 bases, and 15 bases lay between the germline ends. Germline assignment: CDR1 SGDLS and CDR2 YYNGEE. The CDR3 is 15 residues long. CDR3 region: CASSAAPGHADTQYF. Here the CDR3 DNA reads TGTGCCAGCAGCGCAGCTCCGGGACACGCAGATACGCAGTATTTT.

The CDR3 loop is CASLSGPDEQFF. The CDR3 nucleotides read TGTGCCAGCCTAAGTGGTCCGGATGAGCAGTTCTTC. The rearrangement links TRBV28 to TRBJ2-1; no clear D. Trimming pared 8 bases from V and 8 bases from J, leaving 13 bases between. This CDR3 comprises 12 residues. Germline V gene sequence: CDR1 MDHEN, CDR2 SYDVKM.

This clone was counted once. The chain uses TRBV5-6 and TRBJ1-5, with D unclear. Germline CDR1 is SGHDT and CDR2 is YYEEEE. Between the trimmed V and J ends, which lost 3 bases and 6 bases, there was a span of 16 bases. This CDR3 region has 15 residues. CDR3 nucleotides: TGTGCCAGCAGCTCCCGTCGAGGTGTGCCTCAGCCCCAGCATTTT. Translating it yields CASSSRRGVPQPQHF.

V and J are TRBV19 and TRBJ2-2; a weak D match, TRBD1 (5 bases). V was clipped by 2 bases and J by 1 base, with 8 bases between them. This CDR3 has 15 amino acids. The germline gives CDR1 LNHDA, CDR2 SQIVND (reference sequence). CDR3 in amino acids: CASSIRQLNTGELFF. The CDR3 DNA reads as TGTGCCAGTAGTATACGACAGTTGAACACCGGGGAGCTGTTTTTT.

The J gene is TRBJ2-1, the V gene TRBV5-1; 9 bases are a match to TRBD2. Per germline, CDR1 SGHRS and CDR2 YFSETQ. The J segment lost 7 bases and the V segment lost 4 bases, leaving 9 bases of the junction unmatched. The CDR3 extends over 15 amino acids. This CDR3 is CASSPKAGGLNEQFF. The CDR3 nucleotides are TGCGCCAGCAGCCCCAAAGCGGGAGGCCTTAATGAGCAGTTCTTC.

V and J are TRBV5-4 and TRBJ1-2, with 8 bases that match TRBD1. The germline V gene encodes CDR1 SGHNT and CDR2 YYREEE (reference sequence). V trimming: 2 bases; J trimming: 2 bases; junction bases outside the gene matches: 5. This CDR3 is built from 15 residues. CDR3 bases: TGTGCCAGCAGCTTAGGACAGGGAGTCAACTATGGCTACACCTTC. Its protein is CASSLGQGVNYGYTF. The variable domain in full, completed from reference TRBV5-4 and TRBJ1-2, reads ETGVTQSPTHLIKTRGQQVTLRCSSQSGHNTVSWYQQALGQGPQFIFQYYREEENGRGNFPPRFSGLQFPNYSSELNVNALELDDSALYLCASSLGQGVNYGYTFGSGTRLTVV.

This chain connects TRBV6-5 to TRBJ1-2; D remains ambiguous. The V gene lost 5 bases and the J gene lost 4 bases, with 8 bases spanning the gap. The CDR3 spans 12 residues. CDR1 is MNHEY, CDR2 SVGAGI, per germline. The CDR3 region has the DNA TGTGCCAGCAGTAACCAGGCCTATGGCTACACCTTC. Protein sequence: CASSNQAYGYTF.

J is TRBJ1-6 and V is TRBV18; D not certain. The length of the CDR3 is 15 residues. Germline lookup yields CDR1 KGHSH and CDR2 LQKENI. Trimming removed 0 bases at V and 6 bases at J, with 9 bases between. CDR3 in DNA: TGTGCCAGCTCACCACCGGGAGTTTTTAATTCACCCCTCCACTTT. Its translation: CASSPPGVFNSPLHF.

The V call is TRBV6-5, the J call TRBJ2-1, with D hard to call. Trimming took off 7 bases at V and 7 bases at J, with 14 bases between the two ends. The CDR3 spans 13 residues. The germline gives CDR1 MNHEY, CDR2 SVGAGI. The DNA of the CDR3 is TGTGCCAGCACGGCAGGTAATGGTAATGAGCAGTTCTTC. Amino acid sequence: CASTAGNGNEQFF.

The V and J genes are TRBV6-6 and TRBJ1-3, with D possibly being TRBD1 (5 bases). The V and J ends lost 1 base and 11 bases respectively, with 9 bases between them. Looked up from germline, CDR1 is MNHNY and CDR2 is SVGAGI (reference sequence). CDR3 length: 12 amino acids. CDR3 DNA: TGTGCCAGCAGTTACTGGGGGGGATCCATATATTTT. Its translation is CASSYWGGSIYF.

In nucleotides, the CDR3 is TGTGCCAGCAGACAGGGGCCTGGCTACACCTTC. Amino acid sequence: CASRQGPGYTF. The rearrangement links TRBV9 to TRBJ1-2; 7 bases line up with TRBD1. This CDR3 is built from 11 residues. The trim removed 5 bases at V and 7 bases at J, leaving 2 bases unmatched. The V gene's germline CDR1 is SGDLS and CDR2 YYNGEE.

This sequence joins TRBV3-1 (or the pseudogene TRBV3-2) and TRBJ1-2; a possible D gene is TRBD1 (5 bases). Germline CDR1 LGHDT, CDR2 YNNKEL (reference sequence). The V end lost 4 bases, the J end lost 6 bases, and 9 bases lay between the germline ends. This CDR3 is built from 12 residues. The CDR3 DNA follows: TGTGCCAGCAGCCTCCGGACAAATGGCTACACCTTC. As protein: CASSLRTNGYTF.

CDR3 nucleotides: TGTGCCAGCAGCCTAGGGACAGCTCTCTGGGGAAACACCATATATTTT. Residues: CASSLGTALWGNTIYF. The chain couples TRBV7-6 to TRBJ1-3; 7 bases are shared with TRBD1. In germline, CDR1 is SGHVS, CDR2 FNYEAQ. Trimming took 5 bases from V and 4 from J; bases not matched to a gene: 11. This CDR3 is 16 amino acids long.

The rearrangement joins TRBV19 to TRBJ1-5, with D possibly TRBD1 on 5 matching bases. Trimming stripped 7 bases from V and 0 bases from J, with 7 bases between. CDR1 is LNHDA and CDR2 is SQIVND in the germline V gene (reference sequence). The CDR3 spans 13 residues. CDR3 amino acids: CASTGGSNQPQHF. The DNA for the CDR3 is TGTGCCAGTACCGGGGGTAGCAATCAGCCCCAGCATTTT. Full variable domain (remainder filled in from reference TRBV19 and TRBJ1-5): DGGITQSPKYLFRKEGQNVTLSCEQNLNHDAMYWYRQDPGQGLRLIYYSQIVNDFQKGDIAEGYSVSREKKESFPLTVTSAQKNPTAFYLCASTGGSNQPQHFGDGTRLSIL.

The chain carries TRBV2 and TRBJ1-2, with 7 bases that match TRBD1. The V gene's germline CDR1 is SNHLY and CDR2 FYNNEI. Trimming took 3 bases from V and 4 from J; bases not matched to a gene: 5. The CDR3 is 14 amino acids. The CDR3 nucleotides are TGTGCCAGCAGTGAGACCGGGACAGTCTATGGCTACACCTTC. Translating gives CASSETGTVYGYTF.

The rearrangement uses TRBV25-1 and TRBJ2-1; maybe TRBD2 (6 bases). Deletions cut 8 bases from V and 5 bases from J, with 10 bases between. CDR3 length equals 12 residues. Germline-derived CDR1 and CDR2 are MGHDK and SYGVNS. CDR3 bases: TGTGCCAGCCGGGAGTTCCACAATGAGCAGTTCTTC. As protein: CASREFHNEQFF.

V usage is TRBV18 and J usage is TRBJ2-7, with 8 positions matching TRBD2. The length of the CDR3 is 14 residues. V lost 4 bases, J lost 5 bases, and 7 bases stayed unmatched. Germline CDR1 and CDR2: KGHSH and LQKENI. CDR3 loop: CASSQVRGGDEQYF. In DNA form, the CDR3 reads TGTGCCAGCTCACAAGTTCGGGGGGGCGACGAGCAGTACTTC.

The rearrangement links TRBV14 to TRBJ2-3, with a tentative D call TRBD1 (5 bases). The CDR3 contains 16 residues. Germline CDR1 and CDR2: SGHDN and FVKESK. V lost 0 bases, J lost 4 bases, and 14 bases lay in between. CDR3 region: CASSQDRGRVADTQYF. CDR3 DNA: TGTGCCAGCAGCCAAGATCGCGGCAGGGTGGCAGATACGCAGTATTTT. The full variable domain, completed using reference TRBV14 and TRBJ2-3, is EAGVTQFPSHSVIEKGQTVTLRCDPISGHDNLYWYRRVMGKEIKFLLHFVKESKQDESGMPNNRFLAERTGGTYSTLKVQPAELEDSGVYFCASSQDRGRVADTQYFGPGTRLTVL.

CDR3 DNA: TGTGCCAGCAGCTCCCAGGGAACCCGCTCTGGAAACACCATATATTTT. This translates into CASSSQGTRSGNTIYF. This chain connects TRBV5-4 to TRBJ1-3, with D possibly TRBD1 on 5 matching bases. The CDR3 is 16 amino acids. The V gene's germline CDR1 is SGHNT and CDR2 YYREEE (reference sequence). V shed 3 bases and J shed 0 bases, with 13 bases lying between them.